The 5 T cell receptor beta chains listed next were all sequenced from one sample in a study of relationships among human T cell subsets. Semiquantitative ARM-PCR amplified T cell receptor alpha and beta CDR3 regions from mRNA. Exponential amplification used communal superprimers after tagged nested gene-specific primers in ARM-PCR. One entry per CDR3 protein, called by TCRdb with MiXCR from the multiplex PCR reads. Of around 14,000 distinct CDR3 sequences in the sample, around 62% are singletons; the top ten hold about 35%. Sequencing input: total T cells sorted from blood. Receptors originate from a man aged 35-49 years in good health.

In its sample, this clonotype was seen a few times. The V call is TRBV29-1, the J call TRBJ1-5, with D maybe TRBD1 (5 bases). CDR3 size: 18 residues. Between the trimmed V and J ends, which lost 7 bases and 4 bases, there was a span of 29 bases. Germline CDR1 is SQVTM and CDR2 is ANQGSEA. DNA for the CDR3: TGCAGCGGACTAACAAACGGGACTCTGGACGGGCGGAATCAGCCCCAGCATTTT. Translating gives CSGLTNGTLDGRNQPQHF. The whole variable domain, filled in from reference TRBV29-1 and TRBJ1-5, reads SAVISQKPSRDICQRGTSLTIQCQVDSQVTMMFWYRQQPGQSLTLIATANQGSEATYESGFVIDKFPISRPNLTFSTLTVSNMSPEDSSIYLCSGLTNGTLDGRNQPQHFGDGTRLSIL.

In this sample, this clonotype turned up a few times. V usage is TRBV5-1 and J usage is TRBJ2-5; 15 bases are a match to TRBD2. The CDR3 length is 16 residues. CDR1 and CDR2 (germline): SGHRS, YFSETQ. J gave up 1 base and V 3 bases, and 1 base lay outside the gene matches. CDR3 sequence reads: CASSWTSGRAQETQYF. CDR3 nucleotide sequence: TGCGCCAGCAGCTGGACTAGCGGGAGGGCCCAAGAGACCCAGTACTTC.

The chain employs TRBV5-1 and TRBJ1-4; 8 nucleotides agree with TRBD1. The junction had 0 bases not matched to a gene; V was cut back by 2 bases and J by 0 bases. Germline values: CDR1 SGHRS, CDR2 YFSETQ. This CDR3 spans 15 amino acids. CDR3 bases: TGCGCCAGCAGCTTACAGGGGGCAACTAATGAAAAACTGTTTTTT. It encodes CASSLQGATNEKLFF.

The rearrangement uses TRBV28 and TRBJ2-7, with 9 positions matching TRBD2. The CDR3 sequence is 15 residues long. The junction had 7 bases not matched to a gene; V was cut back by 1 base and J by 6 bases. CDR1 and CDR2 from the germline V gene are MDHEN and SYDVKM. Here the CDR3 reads CASSLYGAGGGEQYF. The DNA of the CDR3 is TGTGCCAGCAGTTTATACGGAGCGGGAGGAGGCGAGCAGTACTTC.

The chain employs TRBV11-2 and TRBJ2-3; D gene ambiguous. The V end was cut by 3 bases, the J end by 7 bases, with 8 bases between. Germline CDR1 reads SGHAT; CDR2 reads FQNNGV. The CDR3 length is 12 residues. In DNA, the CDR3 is TGTGCCAGCAGCTTTGTTATACATACGCAGTATTTT. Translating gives CASSFVIHTQYF.